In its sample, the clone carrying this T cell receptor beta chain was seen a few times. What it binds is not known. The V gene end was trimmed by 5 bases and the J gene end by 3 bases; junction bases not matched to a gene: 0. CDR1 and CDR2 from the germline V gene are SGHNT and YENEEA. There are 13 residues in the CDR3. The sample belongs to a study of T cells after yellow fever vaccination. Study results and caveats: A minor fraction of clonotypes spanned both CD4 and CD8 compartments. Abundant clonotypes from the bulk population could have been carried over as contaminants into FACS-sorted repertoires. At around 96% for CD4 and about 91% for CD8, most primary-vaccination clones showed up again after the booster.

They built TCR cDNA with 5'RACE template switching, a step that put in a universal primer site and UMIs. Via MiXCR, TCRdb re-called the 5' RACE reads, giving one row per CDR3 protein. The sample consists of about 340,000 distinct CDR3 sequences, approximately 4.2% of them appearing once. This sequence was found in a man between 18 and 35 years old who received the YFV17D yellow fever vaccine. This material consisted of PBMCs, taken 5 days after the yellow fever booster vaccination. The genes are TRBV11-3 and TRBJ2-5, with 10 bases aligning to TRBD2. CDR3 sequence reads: CASSGLAEETQYF. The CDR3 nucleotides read TGTGCCAGCAGCGGACTAGCGGAAGAGACCCAGTACTTC.